The T cell receptor beta chain described here comes from a study of cytomegalovirus exposure and HLA in healthy donors. The CDR3 is made up of 14 amino acids. CDR1 is LNHDA, CDR2 SQIVND, per germline (reference sequence). V was trimmed by 3 bases and J by 6 bases, leaving 11 bases between them. As for this clone: The antigen remains undetermined.

Points from the study as a whole: Later analysis revealed greater clonal expansion in HLA-associated TCR beta chains than in equally common others. Association of a missense DCLRE1C variant with TCR beta V- and J-gene trimming was reported in a later analysis. Of the V segments, some could not be distinguished, including TRBV6-2 and TRBV6-3, and were excluded.

Both 60 Vbeta primers and 13 Jbeta primers went into the PCR. Some clones are missing from TCRdb's copy, which holds only in-frame ones; the method was immunoSEQ multiplex PCR. The table has roughly 150,000 clones, approximately 80% seen once. Sequences were obtained from PBMCs. The V call is TRBV19, the J call TRBJ2-2; D may be TRBD2 (6 bases). The sequence was obtained from a woman aged 40 to 50 in good health and CMV-seronegative. CDR3 sequence reads: CASSIQRASGELFF. In DNA form, the CDR3 reads TGTGCCAGTAGTATTCAGCGGGCCTCCGGGGAGCTGTTTTTT.